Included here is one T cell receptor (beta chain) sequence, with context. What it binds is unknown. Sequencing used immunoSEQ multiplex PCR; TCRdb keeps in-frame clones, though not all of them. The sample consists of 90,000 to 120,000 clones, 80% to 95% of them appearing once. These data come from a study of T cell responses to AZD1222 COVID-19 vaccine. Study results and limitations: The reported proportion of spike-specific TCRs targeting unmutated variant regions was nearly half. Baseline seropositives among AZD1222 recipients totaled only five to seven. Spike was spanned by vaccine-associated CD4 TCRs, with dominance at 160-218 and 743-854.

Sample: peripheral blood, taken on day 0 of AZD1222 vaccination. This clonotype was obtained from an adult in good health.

CDR3 in amino acids: CAWTLLRGNTIYF. DNA for the CDR3: TGTGCCTGGACACTATTGAGGGGAAACACCATATATTTT. This chain links TRBV30 with TRBJ1-3; D unclear. Germline-derived CDR1 and CDR2 are GTSNPN and SVGIG (reference sequence). The CDR3 contains 13 residues. Trimming left V 4 bases short and J 4 bases short, with 11 bases between.